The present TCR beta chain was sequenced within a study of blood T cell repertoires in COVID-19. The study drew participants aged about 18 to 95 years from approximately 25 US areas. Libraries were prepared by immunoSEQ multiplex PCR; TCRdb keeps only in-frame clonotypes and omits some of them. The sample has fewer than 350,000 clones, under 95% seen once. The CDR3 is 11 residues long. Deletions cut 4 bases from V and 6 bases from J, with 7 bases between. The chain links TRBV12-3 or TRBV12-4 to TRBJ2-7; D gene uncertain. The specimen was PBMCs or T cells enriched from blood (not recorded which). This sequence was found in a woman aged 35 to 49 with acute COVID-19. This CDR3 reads CASSSFGEQYF. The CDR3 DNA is TGTGCCAGCAGTTCCTTCGGCGAGCAGTACTTC.